The next 2 T cell receptor beta chains were all read from a single sample in a study of graft-versus-host responses after intestinal transplantation. The assay was immunoSEQ multiplex PCR, and TCRdb's table has in-frame clones only and misses some. The data contain roughly 85,000 clones, less than 95% of them seen just once; the ten biggest clones take up 7.6%. Their cognate antigens are unknown. This material consisted of unstimulated CD8+ T cells sorted from spleen or lymph node cells, taken before transplant. These receptors originate from a human donor who was the organ donor for an intestinal transplant.

The CDR3 bases are TGTGCCAGCAGAAGAGGGGGAAATCAGAAGACAGATACGCAGTATTTT. Translated, it gives CASRRGGNQKTDTQYF. V and J are TRBV14 and TRBJ2-3, with D perhaps matching TRBD1 (6 bases). The CDR3 length is 16 residues. Trimming took off 6 bases at V and 3 bases at J, with 19 bases between the two ends. Germline lookup yields CDR1 SGHDN and CDR2 FVKESK.

This chain connects TRBV5-1 to TRBJ2-1; D might be TRBD1 (5 bases). CDR1 is SGHRS, CDR2 YFSETQ, per germline. The CDR3 runs to 14 residues. The V end lost 0 bases, the J end lost 7 bases, and 11 bases lay between the germline ends. The CDR3 DNA is TGCGCCAGCAGCTTGGGGCAGGGTGAGAATGAGCAGTTCTTC. Its translation: CASSLGQGENEQFF.